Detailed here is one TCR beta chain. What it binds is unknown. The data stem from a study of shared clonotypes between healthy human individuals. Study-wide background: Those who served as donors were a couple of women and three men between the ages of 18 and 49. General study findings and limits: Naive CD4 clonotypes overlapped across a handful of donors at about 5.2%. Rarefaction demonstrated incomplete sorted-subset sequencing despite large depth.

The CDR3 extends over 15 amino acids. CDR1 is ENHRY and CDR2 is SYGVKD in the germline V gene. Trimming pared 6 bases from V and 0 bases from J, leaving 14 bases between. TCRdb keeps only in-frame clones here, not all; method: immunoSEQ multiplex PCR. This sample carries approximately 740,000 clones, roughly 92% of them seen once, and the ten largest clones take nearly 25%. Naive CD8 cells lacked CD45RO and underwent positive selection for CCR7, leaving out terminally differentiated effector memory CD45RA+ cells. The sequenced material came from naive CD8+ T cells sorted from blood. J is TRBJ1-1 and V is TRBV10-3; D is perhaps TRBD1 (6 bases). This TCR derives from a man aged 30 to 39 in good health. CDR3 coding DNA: TGTGCCATCAGGGGGGTAACAGGGTTGAACACTGAAGCTTTCTTT. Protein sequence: CAIRGVTGLNTEAFF.